This passage covers 20 T cell receptor beta chains from one sample sequenced in a study of OX40 agonist ivuxolimab in advanced cancers. Method: immunoSEQ multiplex PCR; TCRdb's copy keeps in-frame clones and lacks some. The sample consists of tens of thousands of clones, approximately 93% of them appearing once. Sequences were derived from CD4+ or CD8+ T cells sorted from blood, sampled in a trial of the OX40 agonist ivuxolimab. All receptors come from an adult with an advanced solid tumor such as melanoma, head and neck, liver or kidney cancer.

This chain links TRBV27 with TRBJ2-7; D is possibly TRBD1 (6 bases). Germline loops: CDR1 MNHEY, CDR2 SMNVEV (reference sequence). The CDR3 is 14 residues long. Trimming left V 4 bases short and J 0 bases short, with 10 bases between. As DNA, the CDR3 is TGTGCCAGCAGTTGGGGGCAGCCCTCCTACGAGCAGTACTTC. Residues: CASSWGQPSYEQYF.

The chain links TRBV9 to TRBJ1-3; tentative D call: TRBD1 (5 bases). The length of the CDR3 is 17 residues. The ends were cut back, 4 bases at V and 0 bases at J, with 17 bases in the middle. Germline assignment: CDR1 SGDLS and CDR2 YYNGEE. The CDR3 DNA follows: TGTGCCAGCAGCAACCCGGTGGGGGTGAGCTCTGGAAACACCATATATTTT. Its translation is CASSNPVGVSSGNTIYF.

The chain uses TRBV5-5 and TRBJ2-7; TRBD2 matches at 8 bases. V was pared by 2 bases and J by 3 bases, with 7 bases of the junction left unmatched. This CDR3 is built from 15 residues. Germline V lookup: CDR1 SGHKS, CDR2 YYEKEE (reference sequence). The CDR3: CASSLLTSESYEQYF. The DNA of the CDR3 is TGTGCCAGCAGCTTACTGACTAGCGAAAGCTACGAGCAGTACTTC. Full variable domain (remainder filled in from reference TRBV5-5 and TRBJ2-7): DAGVTQSPTHLIKTRGQQVTLRCSPISGHKSVSWYQQVLGQGPQFIFQYYEKEERGRGNFPDRFSARQFPNYSSELNVNALLLGDSALYLCASSLLTSESYEQYFGPGTRLTVT.

The V call is TRBV27, the J call TRBJ1-4; D uncertain. Trimming left V 5 bases short and J 4 bases short, with 11 bases between. The CDR3 contains 14 residues. Per the germline V gene, CDR1 is MNHEY and CDR2 is SMNVEV (reference sequence). The CDR3 here is CASSLFGSNEKLFF. CDR3 DNA: TGTGCCAGCAGTCTCTTTGGGAGTAATGAAAAACTGTTTTTT. The whole variable domain, remainder taken from reference TRBV27 and TRBJ1-4, is EAQVTQNPRYLITVTGKKLTVTCSQNMNHEYMSWYRQDPGLGLRQIYYSMNVEVTDKGDVPEGYKVSRKEKRNFPLILESPSPNQTSLYFCASSLFGSNEKLFFGSGTQLSVL.

V gene TRBV4-3 combines with J gene TRBJ1-2; D is perhaps TRBD1 (5 bases). V was clipped by 0 bases and J by 6 bases, with 8 bases between them. This CDR3 is 13 amino acids long. Germline values: CDR1 LGHNA, CDR2 YSLEER. Here the CDR3 DNA reads TGCGCCAGCAGCCAAGATCCGGGGGATGGCTACACCTTC. Translation: CASSQDPGDGYTF.

This sequence joins TRBV7-9 and TRBJ1-3; no firm D call. This CDR3 has 16 amino acids. Germline CDR1 reads SEHNR; CDR2 reads FQNEAQ (reference sequence). V lost 2 bases, J lost 0 bases, and 11 bases lay in between. Written as DNA, the CDR3 is TGTGCCAGCAGCTTATCTCCAGGCGGCTCTGGAAACACCATATATTTT. Its protein is CASSLSPGGSGNTIYF.

The genes are TRBV5-1 and TRBJ2-7, with 10 bases fitting TRBD2. This CDR3 has 16 amino acids. The germline gives CDR1 SGHRS, CDR2 YFSETQ. J lost 4 bases, V lost 1 base, and 8 bases had no gene match. The CDR3 loop reads CASSLFPSGSSYEQYF. The DNA for the CDR3 is TGCGCCAGCAGCTTGTTCCCTAGCGGGAGCTCGTACGAGCAGTACTTC.

The V and J genes are TRBV18 and TRBJ1-4; tentatively, D is TRBD1 (5 bases). V was shortened by 4 bases and J by 4 bases, with 13 bases between the two germline ends. The CDR3 is 15 residues long. The V gene's germline CDR1 is KGHSH and CDR2 LQKENI. CDR3 residues: CASSRPRDHNEKLFF. As DNA, the CDR3 is TGTGCCAGCTCACGGCCCCGGGACCATAATGAAAAACTGTTTTTT.

The chain recombines TRBV29-1 with TRBJ2-7; 10 bases fit TRBD1. Looked up from germline, CDR1 is SQVTM and CDR2 is ANQGSEA. Unmatched junction bases numbered 4, after V lost 5 bases and J lost 0 bases. The CDR3 loop spans 14 amino acids. CDR3 sequence: CSVRGQGSSYEQYF. CDR3 nucleotide sequence: TGCAGCGTTAGGGGACAGGGGAGCTCCTACGAGCAGTACTTC.

This chain uses TRBV19 with TRBJ1-1; D not certain. Trimming shortened V by 1 base and J by 0 bases, and 0 bases separated the two germline ends. The germline CDR1 and CDR2 sequences are LNHDA and SQIVND (reference sequence). This CDR3 comprises 12 residues. The CDR3 loop reads CASSIVNTEAFF. The CDR3 coding sequence is TGTGCCAGTAGTATAGTGAACACTGAAGCTTTCTTT.

The chain links TRBV5-1 to TRBJ2-1, with 11 bases fitting TRBD2. Germline CDR1 reads SGHRS; CDR2 reads YFSETQ. The J segment lost 12 bases and the V segment lost 5 bases, leaving 13 bases of the junction unmatched. The CDR3 is 15 residues long. CDR3 sequence reads: CASRLTSGMGKGQFF. In DNA, the CDR3 is TGCGCCAGCAGGCTGACTAGCGGGATGGGAAAAGGGCAGTTCTTC. The whole variable domain, remainder taken from reference TRBV5-1 and TRBJ2-1, is KAGVTQTPRYLIKTRGQQVTLSCSPISGHRSVSWYQQTPGQGLQFLFEYFSETQRNKGNFPGRFSGRQFSNSRSEMNVSTLELGDSALYLCASRLTSGMGKGQFFGPGTRLTVL.

The rearrangement joins TRBV28 to TRBJ2-7; 10 bases match TRBD1. From germline, CDR1 is MDHEN and CDR2 SYDVKM. The CDR3 contains 14 residues. J lost 2 bases, V lost 8 bases, and 6 bases had no gene match. CDR3 DNA sequence: TGTGCCAGCGATCCGGGACAGGGGCCCTACGAGCAGTACTTC. Protein: CASDPGQGPYEQYF. The full variable domain, in which reference TRBV28 and TRBJ2-7 provide the parts outside the CDR3, is DVKVTQSSRYLVKRTGEKVFLECVQDMDHENMFWYRQDPGLGLRLIYFSYDVKMKEKGDIPEGYSVSREKKERFSLILESASTNQTSMYLCASDPGQGPYEQYFGPGTRLTVT.

The chain is built from TRBV15 and TRBJ1-5; maybe TRBD1 (5 bases). The V and J ends lost 4 bases and 1 base respectively, with 11 bases between them. CDR3 size: 15 residues. Germline CDR1 reads LNHNV; CDR2 reads YYDKDF (reference sequence). This CDR3 is CATSTGRDSNQPQHF. CDR3 nucleotide sequence: TGTGCCACCAGCACCGGGAGGGACAGCAATCAGCCCCAGCATTTT.

The chain is built from TRBV27 and TRBJ2-1, with 10 bases aligning to TRBD2. The CDR3 contains 17 residues. Per the germline V gene, CDR1 is MNHEY and CDR2 is SMNVEV (reference sequence). With 3 bases clipped from V and 6 bases from J, the junction kept 11 bases outside the gene matches. The CDR3 nucleotides are TGTGCCAGCAGTTTGACTTTACTAGCGGGGTTACGCAATGAGCAGTTCTTC. It codes for CASSLTLLAGLRNEQFF.

This chain joins TRBV29-1 and TRBJ2-3; D remains ambiguous. V lost 7 bases, J lost 4 bases, and 18 bases lay in between. Germline V gene data show CDR1 as SQVTM and CDR2 as ANQGSEA. CDR3 length: 14 amino acids. The CDR3 DNA is TGCAGCGGGTCGCAGGAACTGGGCGCAGATACGCAGTATTTT. Translating it yields CSGSQELGADTQYF.

The V gene is TRBV27, the J gene TRBJ1-5; D is perhaps TRBD1 (5 bases). CDR1 is MNHEY and CDR2 is SMNVEV in the germline V gene (reference sequence). The length of the CDR3 is 15 residues. V gave up 2 bases and J gave up 2 bases, with 10 bases separating them. The CDR3 reads CASSLRGVGNQPQHF. The CDR3 DNA reads TGTGCCAGCAGTTTACGAGGGGTTGGCAATCAGCCCCAGCATTTT.

J is TRBJ2-3 and V is TRBV9; 8 nucleotides agree with TRBD2. This CDR3 region has 15 residues. Germline V gene lookup returns CDR1 SGDLS and CDR2 YYNGEE. V was pared by 3 bases and J by 0 bases, with 3 bases of the junction left unmatched. This CDR3 reads CASSAGLASTDTQYF. The CDR3 nucleotides are TGTGCCAGCAGCGCCGGACTAGCTAGCACAGATACGCAGTATTTT.

This clone was found once. The chain employs TRBV11-2 and TRBJ2-7, with a tentative D call TRBD2 (6 bases). Trimming pared 5 bases from V and 7 bases from J, leaving 18 bases between. The CDR3 is 14 residues long. Germline V gives CDR1 SGHAT, CDR2 FQNNGV. CDR3 sequence: CASSRVGPRGEQYF. DNA of the CDR3: TGTGCCAGCAGCCGAGTCGGCCCCCGGGGGGAGCAGTACTTC.

This chain links TRBV4-2 with TRBJ2-3; D may match TRBD1 or TRBD2 (5 bases each). The V end lost 0 bases, the J end lost 5 bases, and 24 bases lay between the germline ends. Germline values: CDR1 LGHNA, CDR2 YNFKEQ. The CDR3 is made up of 19 amino acids. CDR3 amino acids: CASSQDWRPAEGHRDTQYF. The CDR3 DNA is TGTGCCAGCAGCCAAGATTGGAGGCCGGCCGAGGGGCACAGAGATACGCAGTATTTT.

This chain joins TRBV5-4 and TRBJ2-7; 9 bases are shared with TRBD2. Looked up from germline, CDR1 is SGHNT and CDR2 is YYREEE (reference sequence). V lost 6 bases to trimming and J lost 6 bases; unmatched junction nucleotides: 22. The CDR3 length is 18 residues. CDR3 sequence reads: CASTKAGGFRGPFVEQYF. CDR3 nucleotide sequence: TGTGCCAGCACCAAAGCGGGGGGATTCAGAGGGCCCTTCGTCGAGCAGTACTTC.